The 9 T cell receptor beta chains presented below share a single source sample, sequenced in a study of cytomegalovirus exposure and HLA in healthy donors. With 60 Vbeta and 13 Jbeta primers, the PCR was carried out. Measured with immunoSEQ multiplex PCR; TCRdb has only the in-frame clones, and not every one. The sample yields some 200,000 clones, over 80% seen once. The sequenced sample consisted of PBMCs. Receptor source: a boy younger than 10 in good health and CMV-seronegative.

This clone showed up just a few times. This chain links TRBV2 with TRBJ1-1; a weak D match, TRBD1 (6 bases). Germline V gene lookup returns CDR1 SNHLY and CDR2 FYNNEI. The CDR3 is made up of 12 amino acids. With 9 bases removed from V and 7 bases from J, the gap between germline ends came to 15 bases. The CDR3, as DNA: TGTGCCAGTACACTGGAAGGGGGTGAAGCTTTCTTT. Amino acids: CASTLEGGEAFF.

The chain uses TRBV5-1 and TRBJ1-5; D not certain. V gave up 4 bases and J gave up 4 bases, with 9 bases separating them. Germline CDR1 is SGHRS and CDR2 is YFSETQ. This CDR3 is 13 amino acids long. In nucleotides, the CDR3 is TGCGCCAGCAGCCTAACGGGGAATCAGCCCCAGCATTTT. It is translated as CASSLTGNQPQHF.

The genes are TRBV27 and TRBJ1-2; D perhaps matches TRBD1 (5 bases). There are 14 residues in the CDR3. CDR1 and CDR2 (germline): MNHEY, SMNVEV (reference sequence). V lost 5 bases and J 4 bases, leaving 14 bases between the germline ends. The CDR3 DNA follows: TGTGCCAGCAGTCCAGGGCCGCTGGGCTATGGCTACACCTTC. Translating it yields CASSPGPLGYGYTF.

This rearrangement joins TRBV15 to TRBJ2-1; D remains ambiguous. Germline loops: CDR1 LNHNV, CDR2 YYDKDF (reference sequence). The CDR3 is made up of 12 amino acids. V was cut by 5 bases and J by 3 bases, with 5 bases left in between. The CDR3 DNA reads as TGTGCCACCAGCCGGAGCTACAATGAGCAGTTCTTC. Protein product: CATSRSYNEQFF.

J is TRBJ2-1 and V is TRBV2; 8 bases line up with TRBD1. This CDR3 is 16 amino acids long. Germline V CDR1 and CDR2: SNHLY, FYNNEI. The ends lost 7 bases at V and 6 bases at J; junction bases unmatched: 14. The CDR3 here is CASILLQGGFRNEQFF. The CDR3, as DNA: TGTGCCAGCATTCTCTTACAGGGGGGCTTTCGCAATGAGCAGTTCTTC.

The rearrangement uses TRBV14 and TRBJ2-1, with TRBD2 identical over 9 bases. J lost 3 bases, V lost 0 bases, and 0 bases had no gene match. Per germline, CDR1 SGHDN and CDR2 FVKESK. This CDR3 contains 15 residues. CDR3 bases: TGTGCCAGCAGCCAAGAACTAGCGGGCTACAATGAGCAGTTCTTC. Protein: CASSQELAGYNEQFF.

CDR3 residues: CSLGGAGPRYEQYF. In DNA, the CDR3 is TGCAGCTTAGGGGGGGCGGGACCTCGCTACGAGCAGTACTTC. The chain uses TRBV29-1 and TRBJ2-7, with a weak D call TRBD2 (7 bases). The CDR3 is 14 amino acids. The germline V gene encodes CDR1 SQVTM and CDR2 ANQGSEA. The V gene lost 8 bases and the J gene lost 3 bases, with 20 bases spanning the gap.

The V gene is TRBV6-1, the J gene TRBJ2-7; 8 bases fit TRBD1. The CDR3 totals 13 residues. Germline V CDR1 and CDR2: MNHNS, SASEGT. Trimming took 10 bases from V and 5 from J; bases not matched to a gene: 10. The CDR3: CATRDRLIHEQYF. CDR3 nucleotides: TGTGCCACCCGGGACAGGTTGATCCACGAGCAGTACTTC.

The chain has TRBV7-3 and TRBJ1-5; D gene ambiguous. V gave up 1 base and J gave up 5 bases, with 6 bases separating them. Germline loops: CDR1 SGHTA, CDR2 FQGTGA. The CDR3 consists of 13 residues. In DNA form, the CDR3 reads TGTGCCAGCAGCTTAAAAGAGGATCAGCCCCAGCATTTT. This gives the protein CASSLKEDQPQHF.